The T cell receptor beta chain under discussion was sequenced for a study of type 1 regulatory T cells. Study in general: T-allo10 is an in vitro-generated, Tr1-enriched CD4 T cell product specific for alloantigen.

The CDR3 covers 13 residues. CDR1 and CDR2 from the germline V gene are LNHNV and YYDKDF (reference sequence). Trimming took 0 bases from V and 7 from J, leaving 9 bases between them. Points on this clonotype: Its matching antigen is unknown.

TCRdb reprocessed the reads via MiXCR and lists one record per CDR3 protein. The profile shows over 55,000 distinct CDR3 sequences, 55% to 80% of them singletons. The graft donor-derived T-allo10 cells reportedly recognize host alloantigens, are anergic, and suppress alloantigen-specifically. This receptor was taken from a human donor in good health. Sequencing was performed on cultured T cells, either the whole culture or a sorted T cell fraction (not recorded which). Subset specified: Tr1-enriched cell product generated in vitro against host alloantigens. V is TRBV15 and J is TRBJ2-5; D gene uncertain. The CDR3 here is CATSRDPTGTQYF. The CDR3 bases are TGTGCCACCAGCAGAGATCCCACGGGGACCCAGTACTTC.